The 30 T cell receptor beta chains below come from one sample, sequenced in a study of neurological immune-mediated disorders. One entry per CDR3 protein results from TCRdb running MiXCR on the 5' RACE reads. This sample yields 45,000 to 65,000 distinct CDR3 sequences, of which around 3.4% are seen a single time; approximately 5.8% belongs to the top ten. What was sequenced was PBMCs. The origin of the receptors is a man aged 40-49 years with multiple sclerosis.

This clonotype was picked up many times. This chain uses TRBV27 with TRBJ1-5; D is uncertain. Germline V gives CDR1 MNHEY, CDR2 SMNVEV (reference sequence). The CDR3 has 12 residues. Trimming took off 5 bases at V and 6 bases at J, with 8 bases between the two ends. The CDR3 sequence is CASSLTGQPQHF. The CDR3 coding sequence is TGTGCCAGCAGTCTCACCGGTCAGCCCCAGCATTTT.

This clonotype occurred many times. The rearrangement joins TRBV6-1 to TRBJ1-2; no clear D. V lost 6 bases and J 4 bases, leaving 15 bases between the germline ends. CDR3 length equals 14 residues. Per the germline V gene, CDR1 is MNHNS and CDR2 is SASEGT. CDR3 in amino acids: CASSLYDGTYGYTF. CDR3 nucleotides: TGTGCCAGCAGCCTATATGACGGCACCTATGGCTACACCTTC.

This clonotype appeared many times. V is TRBV9 and J is TRBJ2-3; TRBD1 is a possible D gene (6 bases). Trimming took 0 bases from V and 3 from J, leaving 17 bases between them. Germline V gene data show CDR1 as SGDLS and CDR2 as YYNGEE. This CDR3 is built from 17 residues. The CDR3 is CASSVGARQGGTDTQYF. CDR3 DNA: TGTGCCAGCAGCGTAGGGGCCCGACAAGGGGGAACAGATACGCAGTATTTT.

The rearrangement joins TRBV5-5 to TRBJ1-1, with 9 bases that match TRBD1. With V trimmed by 5 bases and J by 3 bases, 8 bases remained unmatched. Germline assignment: CDR1 SGHKS and CDR2 YYEKEE (reference sequence). The CDR3 is 15 residues long. CDR3 DNA: TGTGCCAGCAGTCCGGGACAGGGAGGGGACACTGAAGCTTTCTTT. This sequence encodes CASSPGQGGDTEAFF.

This clonotype was counted many times. V is TRBV25-1 and J is TRBJ2-6; D could derive from TRBD1 or TRBD2 (6 bases each). V was shortened by 5 bases and J by 2 bases, with 19 bases between the two germline ends. This CDR3 is 18 amino acids long. Germline CDR1 and CDR2: MGHDK and SYGVNS. CDR3 protein: CASSPLPGARTGANVLTF. In DNA form, the CDR3 reads TGTGCCAGCAGTCCCCTGCCGGGGGCCAGGACTGGGGCCAACGTCCTGACTTTC.

This clonotype has ten or more counts. This sequence joins TRBV4-1 and TRBJ2-7, with D possibly being TRBD2 (7 bases). Germline V lookup: CDR1 MGHRA, CDR2 YSYEKL. The CDR3 length is 14 residues. V was trimmed by 1 base and J by 2 bases, leaving 9 bases between them. In DNA form, the CDR3 reads TGCGCCAGCAGCCAAGGAGGGGGGGCCTACGAGCAGTACTTC. It codes for CASSQGGGAYEQYF.

This clonotype was picked up many times. A read error may account for a junction end that differs from germline. The chain employs TRBV7-9 and TRBJ1-6, with TRBD1 matching over 8 bases. The CDR3 spans 13 residues. Germline values: CDR1 SEHNR, CDR2 FQNEAQ (reference sequence). The CDR3 is CASSTPGQGHLNF. The DNA of the CDR3 is TGTGCCAGCAGCACACCCGGACAGGGACACCTCAACTTT.

This clonotype was observed at least ten times. The rearrangement uses TRBV5-4 and TRBJ1-1, with a possible D match to TRBD1 (5 bases). Between the trimmed V and J ends, which lost 0 bases and 1 base, there was a span of 13 bases. The V gene's germline CDR1 is SGHNT and CDR2 YYREEE (reference sequence). The CDR3 extends over 16 amino acids. The CDR3 loop is CASSLGQGRGNTEAFF. The DNA for the CDR3 is TGTGCCAGCAGCTTGGGCCAGGGTAGGGGGAACACTGAAGCTTTCTTT.

Many counts were recorded for this clonotype. This rearrangement joins TRBV25-1 to TRBJ2-7, with no clear D. CDR1 and CDR2 from the germline V gene are MGHDK and SYGVNS. The CDR3 consists of 13 residues. V was cut by 3 bases and J by 1 base, with 7 bases left in between. The CDR3 nucleotides are TGTGCCAGCAGTGAGCGGCGGTCCTACGAGCAGTACTTC. Amino acid sequence: CASSERRSYEQYF.

The sample holds many counts of this clonotype. This rearrangement joins TRBV6-1 to TRBJ2-7, with 9 nucleotides matching TRBD2. The CDR3 covers 15 residues. V was pared by 5 bases and J by 5 bases, with 10 bases of the junction left unmatched. Germline V lookup: CDR1 MNHNS, CDR2 SASEGT. Here the CDR3 reads CASSRWRGGDDEQYF. DNA of the CDR3: TGTGCCAGCAGTCGGTGGCGGGGGGGTGACGACGAGCAGTACTTC.

The chain is built from TRBV12-3 or TRBV12-4 and TRBJ2-3; D remains ambiguous. Trimming cost V 6 bases and J 4 bases, with 17 bases left between them. The CDR3 has 15 amino acids. The CDR3, as DNA: TGTGCCAGCAGACTTCCTCCCCCGGGCCCAGATACGCAGTATTTT. Its protein is CASRLPPPGPDTQYF.

The chain carries TRBV6-5 and TRBJ2-1, with TRBD2 identical over 10 bases. V dropped 6 bases and J dropped 3; count of bases not matched to a gene: 5. The CDR3 consists of 15 residues. CDR1 and CDR2 from the germline V gene are MNHEY and SVGAGI. CDR3 nucleotides: TGTGCCAGCAGCGCAACTAGCGGGGTCTACAATGAGCAGTTCTTC. Protein product: CASSATSGVYNEQFF.

In this sample, this clonotype turned up many times. Being one base from a much bigger clone, this may be a read error. The rearrangement joins TRBV5-5 to TRBJ2-5, with D perhaps matching TRBD1 or TRBD2 (5 bases each). The CDR3 is made up of 14 amino acids. Deletions cut 3 bases from V and 4 bases from J, with 13 bases between. CDR1 and CDR2 from the germline V gene are SGHKS and YYEKEE (reference sequence). The CDR3 here is CASSSQKGRETQYF. The CDR3 nucleotides are TGTGCCAGCAGCTCCCAAAAGGGGAGAGAGACCCAGTACTTC.

Comments on this clonotype: Given a much more abundant clone one base away, this may be a read error. The chain uses TRBV29-1 and TRBJ2-5, with a weak D call TRBD1 (6 bases). CDR3 length: 13 amino acids. V dropped 6 bases and J dropped 5 bases, with 16 bases sitting between them. CDR1 is SQVTM, CDR2 ANQGSEA, per germline. CDR3 coding DNA: TGCAGCGTCGGCCGGGAAAGGGGGGAGACCCAGTACTTC. As protein: CSVGRERGETQYF. Together with reference TRBV29-1 and TRBJ2-5, the CDR3 gives the full variable domain: SAVISQKPSRDICQRGTSLTIQCQVDSQVTMMFWYRQQPGQSLTLIATANQGSEATYESGFVIDKFPISRPNLTFSTLTVSNMSPEDSSIYLCSVGRERGETQYFGPGTRLLVL.

This sequence joins TRBV20-1 and TRBJ1-6, with a tentative D call TRBD1 (5 bases). The CDR3 runs to 13 residues. Germline V gene data show CDR1 as DFQATT and CDR2 as SNEGSKA (reference sequence). The V and J ends lost 8 bases and 6 bases respectively, with 14 bases between them. For the CDR3, the DNA is TGCAGTACCAGGACAACTTCTAATTCACCCCTCCACTTT. It encodes CSTRTTSNSPLHF.

This clonotype was counted many times. The V and J genes are TRBV14 and TRBJ1-1; D is uncertain. This CDR3 is 13 amino acids long. Trimming took off 1 base at V and 1 base at J, with 4 bases between the two ends. Germline CDR1 is SGHDN and CDR2 is FVKESK. The DNA of the CDR3 is TGTGCCAGCAGCCAAGTGGGGAACACTGAAGCTTTCTTT. Translation gives CASSQVGNTEAFF.

This clonotype was found many times. The V gene is TRBV20-1, the J gene TRBJ1-1; D is unclear. Germline loops: CDR1 DFQATT, CDR2 SNEGSKA (reference sequence). The CDR3 has 14 residues. V lost 1 base, J lost 5 bases, and 14 bases lay in between. The CDR3 spells CSARVGPRRTEAFF. Here the CDR3 DNA reads TGCAGTGCTAGAGTCGGACCCCGGAGGACTGAAGCTTTCTTT.

This clonotype has at least ten counts. The chain combines TRBV9 with TRBJ2-2, with 9 bases fitting TRBD1. V was pared by 1 base and J by 3 bases, with 4 bases of the junction left unmatched. The CDR3 totals 16 residues. CDR1 is SGDLS, CDR2 YYNGEE, per germline. The CDR3 DNA is TGTGCCAGCAGCGTATGGCGGACAGGGGACACCGGGGAGCTGTTTTTT. It translates to CASSVWRTGDTGELFF.

This clonotype was seen at least ten times. The rearrangement links TRBV3-1 to TRBJ1-6; D remains unclear. CDR3 size: 12 residues. V was clipped by 1 base and J by 10 bases, with 5 bases between them. The V gene's germline CDR1 is LGHDT and CDR2 YNNKEL (reference sequence). The CDR3 region is CASSQADSPLHF. The DNA of the CDR3 is TGTGCCAGCAGCCAAGCTGACTCACCCCTCCACTTT.

This clonotype was seen at least ten times. This chain joins TRBV6-5 and TRBJ1-4, with TRBD1 matching 8 bases. This CDR3 has 14 amino acids. Germline CDR1 and CDR2: MNHEY and SVGAGI. The junction had 6 bases not matched to a gene; V was cut back by 4 bases and J by 8 bases. CDR3 sequence reads: CASSLTGVAEKLFF. DNA for the CDR3: TGTGCCAGCAGTTTGACAGGGGTCGCGGAAAAACTGTTTTTT.

This clonotype was detected ten times or more. The chain joins TRBV7-9 to TRBJ1-4; D is perhaps TRBD1 (6 bases). The CDR3 is 15 residues long. Germline V lookup: CDR1 SEHNR, CDR2 FQNEAQ (reference sequence). Trimming cost V 1 base and J 12 bases, with 18 bases left between them. CDR3 sequence: CASSLDGRDNAQLFF. CDR3 DNA: TGTGCCAGCAGCTTAGATGGTCGGGACAACGCACAACTGTTTTTT.

In its sample, this clonotype was seen many times. This sequence joins TRBV7-2 and TRBJ2-5, with 7 nucleotides matching TRBD1. Per the germline V gene, CDR1 is SGHTA and CDR2 is FQGNSA. The CDR3 runs 15 residues. The trim removed 3 bases at V and 1 base at J, leaving 5 bases unmatched. The CDR3 region is CASSFQTGPQETQYF. The CDR3 bases are TGTGCCAGCAGCTTTCAGACAGGGCCCCAAGAGACCCAGTACTTC.

This clonotype came up many times. The genes are TRBV7-3 and TRBJ2-5; TRBD2 agrees at 15 bases. V shed 5 bases and J 4 bases; nucleotides not matched to a gene: 11. Germline values: CDR1 SGHTA, CDR2 FQGTGA. There are 18 residues in the CDR3. The CDR3 DNA reads as TGTGCCAGCAGCCTAGGACTAGCGGGGGGGCCGGTGTCAGAGACCCAGTACTTC. This sequence encodes CASSLGLAGGPVSETQYF.

This clonotype was observed many times. The CDR3 loop reads CASSLVGTDYEQYF. CDR3 nucleotides: TGCGCCAGCAGCTTGGTAGGGACAGACTACGAGCAGTACTTC. The V and J genes are TRBV5-1 and TRBJ2-7; 7 positions agree with TRBD1. Trimming at V came to 0 bases and at J to 3 bases, leaving 3 bases not matched to a gene. The CDR3 covers 14 residues. The germline V gene has CDR1 SGHRS and CDR2 YFSETQ.

This clonotype was counted at least ten times. The chain employs TRBV12-3 or TRBV12-4 and TRBJ1-5, with D hard to call. The ends were cut back, 5 bases at V and 0 bases at J, with 8 bases in the middle. This CDR3 has 14 amino acids. The CDR3 protein is CASSPPASNQPQHF. Here the CDR3 DNA reads TGTGCCAGCAGTCCCCCGGCTAGCAATCAGCCCCAGCATTTT.

In this sample, this clonotype turned up many times. The rearrangement links TRBV20-1 to TRBJ2-7; 8 bases fit TRBD1. CDR3 length: 12 residues. Germline V gives CDR1 DFQATT, CDR2 SNEGSKA (reference sequence). Trimming removed 6 bases from V and 3 bases from J; junction bases left unmatched: 4. DNA of the CDR3: TGCAGTGCAGGCGGGACAGGCTACGAGCAGTACTTC. Translated: CSAGGTGYEQYF.

Notes on this clonotype: A much larger clonotype is one base distant, so this may be a read error. The rearrangement links TRBV11-3 to TRBJ2-6, with D tentatively TRBD1 (5 bases). The CDR3 spans 15 residues. Germline lookup yields CDR1 SGHNT and CDR2 YENEEA. The CDR3 sequence is CASSLDGSGAKVLTF. DNA for the CDR3: TGTGCCAGCAGCTTAGATGGTTCTGGGGCCAAAGTCCTGACTTTC.

In its sample, this clonotype was seen many times. The rearrangement joins TRBV7-3 to TRBJ1-2; D gene unclear. CDR3 length: 13 residues. With 5 bases removed from V and 6 bases from J, the gap between germline ends came to 13 bases. Germline CDR1 reads SGHTA; CDR2 reads FQGTGA. This CDR3 reads CASSPQEGHGYTF. CDR3 coding DNA: TGTGCCAGCAGCCCCCAGGAGGGCCATGGCTACACCTTC.

In its sample, this clonotype was seen many times. The V and J genes are TRBV2 and TRBJ2-7; D is unclear. V was trimmed by 3 bases and J by 7 bases, leaving 13 bases between them. Germline CDR1 reads SNHLY; CDR2 reads FYNNEI. The length of the CDR3 is 13 residues. The CDR3 sequence is CASSEQDLHEQYF. The CDR3 region has the DNA TGTGCCAGCAGTGAGCAGGACCTACATGAGCAGTACTTC.

This clonotype has at least ten counts. The J gene is TRBJ2-2, the V gene TRBV20-1, with D unresolved. The CDR3 extends over 13 amino acids. Per germline, CDR1 DFQATT and CDR2 SNEGSKA (reference sequence). The V gene lost 2 bases and the J gene lost 6 bases, with 10 bases spanning the gap. Written as DNA, the CDR3 is TGCAGTGCTAGATCTGGGCTGGCCGGGGAGCTGTTTTTT. Protein product: CSARSGLAGELFF.